This T cell receptor beta chain was retrieved from a study of blood T cell repertoires in COVID-19. In the study overall: The cDNA or gDNA used as material had been derived from T cells, B-cell-depleted T cells, or PBMCs.

Germline values: CDR1 LNHDA, CDR2 SQIVND (reference sequence). The CDR3 has 15 residues. V lost 3 bases to trimming and J lost 0 bases; unmatched junction nucleotides: 4. The data were produced by immunoSEQ multiplex PCR, yet TCRdb's version contains in-frame clones alone and is incomplete. The sample shows under 150,000 clones, about nine tenths of them seen only once. The specimen sequenced was peripheral blood. The source is a human donor in a cohort sampled during active COVID-19. The chain employs TRBV19 and TRBJ2-7, with TRBD1 identical over 8 bases. The CDR3 sequence is CASSIRQGPSYEQYF. CDR3 sequence (DNA): TGTGCCAGTAGTATCAGACAGGGGCCCTCCTACGAGCAGTACTTC.